This TCR beta chain was profiled in a study of T-cell reconstitution after alpha-beta-depleted transplantation in children. Study-level points and caveats: Where alpha-beta T cells came from about two months after transplant was reportedly several hundred expanded graft clones. Counts and diversity of T cells one year after transplant came mostly from newly produced T cells.

This CDR3 has 16 residues. Looked up from germline, CDR1 is MNHEY and CDR2 is SMNVEV (reference sequence). V was shortened by 2 bases and J by 3 bases, with 14 bases between the two germline ends. Construction of the TCRbeta library involved unique molecular identifiers. Each CDR3 protein gets one entry after TCRdb re-called the PCR reads with MiXCR. The data contain around 210,000 distinct CDR3 sequences, roughly 7.1% of them singletons. This clonotype has only a few counts. Its antigen is still unknown. This rearrangement joins TRBV27 to TRBJ2-1; D may be TRBD2 (5 bases). The sequenced sample was PBMCs, obtained before TCRalphabeta/CD19-depleted stem cell transplant. The receptor was isolated from a boy aged 2 to 9 with acute lymphoblastic leukemia, due to receive a stem cell transplant. The CDR3 coding sequence is TGTGCCAGCAGTTTAGCCGGACTGTTCAACTACAATGAGCAGTTCTTC. It encodes CASSLAGLFNYNEQFF.